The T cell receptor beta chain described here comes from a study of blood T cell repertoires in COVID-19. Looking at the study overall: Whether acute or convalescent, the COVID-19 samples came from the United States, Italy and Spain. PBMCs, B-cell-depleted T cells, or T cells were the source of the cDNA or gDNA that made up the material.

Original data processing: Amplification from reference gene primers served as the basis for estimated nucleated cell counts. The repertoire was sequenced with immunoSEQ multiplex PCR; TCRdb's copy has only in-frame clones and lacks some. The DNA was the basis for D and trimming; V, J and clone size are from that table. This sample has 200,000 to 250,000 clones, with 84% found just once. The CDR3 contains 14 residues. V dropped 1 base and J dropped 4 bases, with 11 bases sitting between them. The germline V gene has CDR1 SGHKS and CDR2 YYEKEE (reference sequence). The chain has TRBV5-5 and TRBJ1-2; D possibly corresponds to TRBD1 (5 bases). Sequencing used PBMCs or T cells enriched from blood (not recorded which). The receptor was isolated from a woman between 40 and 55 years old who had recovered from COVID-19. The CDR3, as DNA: TGTGCCAGCAGCTTGTGGGGCAGTTTCTATGGCTACACCTTC. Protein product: CASSLWGSFYGYTF. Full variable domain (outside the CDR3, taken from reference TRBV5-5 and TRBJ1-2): DAGVTQSPTHLIKTRGQQVTLRCSPISGHKSVSWYQQVLGQGPQFIFQYYEKEERGRGNFPDRFSARQFPNYSSELNVNALLLGDSALYLCASSLWGSFYGYTFGSGTRLTVV.